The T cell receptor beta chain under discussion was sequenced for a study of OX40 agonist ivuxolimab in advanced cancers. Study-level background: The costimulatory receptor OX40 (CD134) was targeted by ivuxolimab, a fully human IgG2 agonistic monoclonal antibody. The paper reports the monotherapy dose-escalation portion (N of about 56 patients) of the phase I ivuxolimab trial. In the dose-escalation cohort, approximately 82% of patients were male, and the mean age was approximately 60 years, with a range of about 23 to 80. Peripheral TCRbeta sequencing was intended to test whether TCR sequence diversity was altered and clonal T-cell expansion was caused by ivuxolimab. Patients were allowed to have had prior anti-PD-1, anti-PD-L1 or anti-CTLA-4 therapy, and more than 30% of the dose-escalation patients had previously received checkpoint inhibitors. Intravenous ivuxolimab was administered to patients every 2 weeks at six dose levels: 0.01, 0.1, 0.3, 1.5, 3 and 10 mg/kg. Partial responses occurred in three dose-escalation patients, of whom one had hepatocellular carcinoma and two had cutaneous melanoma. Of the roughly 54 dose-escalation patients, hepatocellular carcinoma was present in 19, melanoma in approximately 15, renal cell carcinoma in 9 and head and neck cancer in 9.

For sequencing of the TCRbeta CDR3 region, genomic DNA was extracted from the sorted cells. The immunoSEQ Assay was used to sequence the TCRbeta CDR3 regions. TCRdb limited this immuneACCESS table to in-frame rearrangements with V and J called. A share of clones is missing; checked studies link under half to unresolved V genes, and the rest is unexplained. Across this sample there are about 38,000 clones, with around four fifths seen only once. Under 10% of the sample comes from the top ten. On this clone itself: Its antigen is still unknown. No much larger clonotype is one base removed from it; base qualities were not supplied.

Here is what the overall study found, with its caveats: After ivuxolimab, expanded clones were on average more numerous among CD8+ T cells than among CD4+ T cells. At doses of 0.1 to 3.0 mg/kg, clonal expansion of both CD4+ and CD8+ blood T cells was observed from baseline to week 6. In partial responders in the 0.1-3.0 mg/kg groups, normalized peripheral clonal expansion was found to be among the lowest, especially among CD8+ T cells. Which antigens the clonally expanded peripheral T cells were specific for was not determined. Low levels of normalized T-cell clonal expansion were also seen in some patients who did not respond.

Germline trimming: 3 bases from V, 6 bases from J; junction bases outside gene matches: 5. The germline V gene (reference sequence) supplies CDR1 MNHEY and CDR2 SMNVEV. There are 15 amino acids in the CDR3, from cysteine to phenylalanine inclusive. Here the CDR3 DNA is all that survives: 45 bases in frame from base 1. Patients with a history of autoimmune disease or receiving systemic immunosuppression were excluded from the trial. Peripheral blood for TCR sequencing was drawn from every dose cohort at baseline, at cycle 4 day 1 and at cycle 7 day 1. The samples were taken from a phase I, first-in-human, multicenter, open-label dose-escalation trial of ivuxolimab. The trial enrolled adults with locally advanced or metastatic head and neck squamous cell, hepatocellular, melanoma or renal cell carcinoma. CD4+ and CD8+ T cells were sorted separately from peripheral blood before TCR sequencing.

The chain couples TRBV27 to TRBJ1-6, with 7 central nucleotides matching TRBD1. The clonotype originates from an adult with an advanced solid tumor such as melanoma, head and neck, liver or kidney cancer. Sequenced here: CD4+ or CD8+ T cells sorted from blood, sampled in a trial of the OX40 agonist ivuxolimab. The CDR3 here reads CASSFQGEINSPLHF. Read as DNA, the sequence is TGTGCCAGCAGTTTTCAGGGGGAAATTAATTCACCCCTCCACTTT.